Listed here are 9 T cell receptor beta chains from one sample, sequenced in a study of blood T cell repertoires in COVID-19. Only in-frame clones appear in the TCRdb table, and some are missing; sequencing was by immunoSEQ multiplex PCR. The sample holds 20,000 to 30,000 clones; roughly 88% are singletons and the top ten take about 7.4%. Sequenced material: peripheral blood. These receptors all stem from a human donor in a cohort sampled during active COVID-19.

The chain carries TRBV19 and TRBJ1-6, with a possible D match to TRBD1 (5 bases). V was pared by 4 bases and J by 7 bases, with 14 bases between. The CDR3 consists of 15 residues. In germline, CDR1 is LNHDA, CDR2 SQIVND (reference sequence). CDR3 coding DNA: TGTGCCAGTAGTACCGACGGGGGTCAGAATTCACCCCTCCACTTT. This encodes CASSTDGGQNSPLHF.

The chain joins TRBV2 to TRBJ2-7; 7 bases fit TRBD2. Germline values: CDR1 SNHLY, CDR2 FYNNEI. Unmatched junction bases numbered 1, after V lost 4 bases and J lost 4 bases. The CDR3 spans 12 residues. Written as DNA, the CDR3 is TGTGCCAGCAGTGGGGGGGGTTACGAGCAGTACTTC. Its translation is CASSGGGYEQYF.

The CDR3 reads CASSPGRAYEQYF. CDR3 bases: TGTGCCAGCAGTCCCGGGAGGGCCTACGAGCAGTACTTC. The genes are TRBV6-2 or TRBV6-3 and TRBJ2-7; 8 nucleotides agree with TRBD2. Germline V lookup: CDR1 MNHEY, CDR2 SVGEGT. The CDR3 length is 13 residues. J gave up 2 bases and V 5 bases, and 2 bases lay outside the gene matches.

The V call is TRBV7-9, the J call TRBJ2-3; TRBD2 matches 11 bases. CDR1 SEHNR and CDR2 FQNEAQ come from the germline V gene (reference sequence). V was pared by 8 bases and J by 0 bases, with 7 bases of the junction left unmatched. The CDR3 consists of 16 residues. As DNA, the CDR3 is TGTGCCAGCGCGGGTAGCGGGAGGGGAAGCACAGATACGCAGTATTTT. Protein product: CASAGSGRGSTDTQYF.

The chain couples TRBV5-1 to TRBJ2-7; 10 nucleotides line up with TRBD2. Germline CDR1 is SGHRS and CDR2 is YFSETQ. The CDR3 extends over 14 amino acids. The ends lost 4 bases at V and 4 bases at J; junction bases unmatched: 5. The CDR3: CASSASSGSYEQYF. Here the CDR3 DNA reads TGCGCCAGCAGCGCCTCTAGCGGGAGTTACGAGCAGTACTTC.

V gene TRBV10-3 combines with J gene TRBJ2-1, with TRBD2 matching over 9 bases. The V and J ends lost 7 bases and 8 bases, in that order; junction bases with no gene match: 6. The CDR3 totals 13 residues. The germline CDR1 and CDR2 sequences are ENHRY and SYGVKD. This CDR3 reads CAITGGGADEQFF. The CDR3 DNA sequence: TGTGCCATCACTGGCGGGGGGGCCGATGAGCAGTTCTTC.

This clone was observed once. This chain joins TRBV9 and TRBJ2-7; 8 bases line up with TRBD2. CDR3 length: 15 amino acids. Germline lookup yields CDR1 SGDLS and CDR2 YYNGEE. The ends lost 4 bases at V and 2 bases at J; junction bases unmatched: 8. The CDR3 coding sequence is TGTGCCAGCAGCCGAGGACTAGCCGAGACCTACGAGCAGTACTTC. Its protein product is CASSRGLAETYEQYF.

This chain connects TRBV9 to TRBJ2-1; a weak D match, TRBD2 (6 bases). CDR3 size: 16 residues. The germline V gene encodes CDR1 SGDLS and CDR2 YYNGEE. The germline V and J ends were trimmed by 1 base and 1 base, with 12 bases remaining between them. Here the CDR3 DNA reads TGTGCCAGCAGCGTAAGTAGCGGAATTTCCTACAATGAGCAGTTCTTC. Translated: CASSVSSGISYNEQFF.

The genes are TRBV5-8 and TRBJ2-1; TRBD2 agrees at 8 bases. CDR1 and CDR2 from the germline V gene are SGHTS and YDEGEE. Trimming at V came to 6 bases and at J to 6 bases, leaving 11 bases not matched to a gene. This CDR3 region has 15 residues. The CDR3 is CASTHSGRNGNEQFF. For the CDR3, the DNA is TGTGCCAGCACCCACAGCGGGAGAAACGGCAATGAGCAGTTCTTC.